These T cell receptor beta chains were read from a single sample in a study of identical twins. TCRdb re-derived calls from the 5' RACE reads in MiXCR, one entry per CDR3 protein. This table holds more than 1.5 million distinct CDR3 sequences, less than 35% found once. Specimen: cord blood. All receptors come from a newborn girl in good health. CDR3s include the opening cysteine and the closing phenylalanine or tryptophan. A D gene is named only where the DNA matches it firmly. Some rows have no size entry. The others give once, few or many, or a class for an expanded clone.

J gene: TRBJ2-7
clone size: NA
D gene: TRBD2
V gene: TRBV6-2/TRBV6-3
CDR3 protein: CASRPTLAGGYNEQYF
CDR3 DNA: TGTGCCAGCAGGCCTACACTAGCGGGGGGTTACAATGAGCAGTACTTC

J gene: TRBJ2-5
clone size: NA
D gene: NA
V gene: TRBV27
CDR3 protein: CASSPGTARQETQYF
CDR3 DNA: TGTGCCAGCAGTCCGGGGACGGCCCGACAAGAGACCCAGTACTTC

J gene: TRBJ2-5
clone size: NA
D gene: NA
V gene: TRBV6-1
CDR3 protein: CASTEGWGRFQETQYF
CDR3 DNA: TGTGCCAGCACCGAAGGGTGGGGTCGATTCCAAGAGACCCAGTACTTC

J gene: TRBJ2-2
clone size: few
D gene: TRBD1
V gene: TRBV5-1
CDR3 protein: CASSSQGSLVNTGELFF
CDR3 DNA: TGCGCCAGCAGCTCACAGGGGTCCCTTGTAAACACCGGGGAGCTGTTTTTT

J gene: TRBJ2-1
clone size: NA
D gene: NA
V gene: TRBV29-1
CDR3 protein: CSVWTGLGSSSYNERFF
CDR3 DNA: TGCAGCGTTTGGACAGGACTAGGATCTAGCTCCTACAATGAGCGGTTCTTC

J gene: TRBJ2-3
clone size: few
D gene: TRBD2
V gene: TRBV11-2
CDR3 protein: CASSWTSGSSTDTQYF
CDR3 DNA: TGTGCCAGCAGCTGGACTAGCGGCTCTAGCACAGATACGCAGTATTTT

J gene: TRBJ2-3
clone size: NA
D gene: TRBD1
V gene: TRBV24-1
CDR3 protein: CATSEYRGGPTTQYF
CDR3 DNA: TGTGCCACCAGTGAATACAGGGGCGGACCGACTACGCAGTATTTT

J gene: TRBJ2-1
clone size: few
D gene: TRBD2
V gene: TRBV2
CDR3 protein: CASRREIAGGMSYNEQFF
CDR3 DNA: TGTGCCAGCAGACGGGAGATAGCGGGAGGGATGTCCTACAATGAGCAGTTCTTC

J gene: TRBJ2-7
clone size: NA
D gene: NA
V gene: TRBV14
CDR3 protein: CASSHGLLIYEQYF
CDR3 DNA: TGTGCCAGCAGCCACGGGTTGCTGATCTACGAGCAGTACTTC

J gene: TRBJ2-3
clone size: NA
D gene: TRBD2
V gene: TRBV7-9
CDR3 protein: CASRSSSGRWRAGTQYF
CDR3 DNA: TGTGCCAGCAGATCCTCTAGCGGGAGGTGGAGGGCAGGTACGCAGTATTTT

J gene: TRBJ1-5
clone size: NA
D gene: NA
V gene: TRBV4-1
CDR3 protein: CASSQGRGGNQPQHF
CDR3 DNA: TGCGCCAGCAGCCAAGGTCGCGGGGGTAATCAGCCCCAGCATTTT

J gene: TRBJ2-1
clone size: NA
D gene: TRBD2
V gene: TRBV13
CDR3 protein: CASSLGGSGGAVNEQFF
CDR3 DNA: TGTGCCAGCAGCTTAGGGGGTAGCGGGGGGGCCGTCAATGAGCAGTTCTTC

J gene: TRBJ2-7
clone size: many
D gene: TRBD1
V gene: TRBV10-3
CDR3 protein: CASKTGGEQYF
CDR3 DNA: TGTGCCAGCAAAACAGGGGGCGAGCAGTACTTC

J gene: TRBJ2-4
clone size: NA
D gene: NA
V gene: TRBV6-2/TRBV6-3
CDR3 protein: CASSYVRTAQYF
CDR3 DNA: TGTGCCAGCAGTTACGTACGGACAGCGCAGTACTTC

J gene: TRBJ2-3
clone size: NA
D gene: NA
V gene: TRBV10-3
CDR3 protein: CAISDQGIGTDTQYF
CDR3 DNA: TGTGCCATCAGTGATCAGGGTATAGGCACAGATACGCAGTATTTT

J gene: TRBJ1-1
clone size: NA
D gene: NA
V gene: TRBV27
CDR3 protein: CASILSGTHTEAFF
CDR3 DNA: TGTGCCAGCATTCTGAGCGGAACCCACACTGAAGCTTTCTTT

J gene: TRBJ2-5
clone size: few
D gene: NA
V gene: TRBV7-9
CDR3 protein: CASSPRLDRHQETQYF
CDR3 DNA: TGTGCCAGCAGCCCCCGCTTGGACCGACATCAAGAGACCCAGTACTTC

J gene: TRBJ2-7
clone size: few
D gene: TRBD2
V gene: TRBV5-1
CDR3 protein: CASSVQTSGKKQITYEQYF
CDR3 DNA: TGCGCCAGCAGCGTGCAGACTAGCGGGAAGAAACAAATCACCTACGAGCAGTACTTC

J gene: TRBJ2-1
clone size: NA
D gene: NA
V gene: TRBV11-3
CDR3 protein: CASSLEPSSSEQVF
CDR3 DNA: TGTGCCAGCAGCTTAGAGCCCTCTAGCAGTGAGCAGGTCTTC

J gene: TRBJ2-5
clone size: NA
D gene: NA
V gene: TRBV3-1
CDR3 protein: CASSQALWKGPTAWTQYF
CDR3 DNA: TGTGCCAGCAGCCAAGCGCTCTGGAAGGGGCCGACCGCATGGACCCAGTACTTC

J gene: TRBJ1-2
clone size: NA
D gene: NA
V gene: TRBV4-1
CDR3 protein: CASSQGDEMRVYGYTF
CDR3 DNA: TGCGCCAGCAGCCAAGGAGATGAAATGAGGGTCTATGGCTACACCTTC

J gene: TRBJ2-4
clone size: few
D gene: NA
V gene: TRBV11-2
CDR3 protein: CASSLVGDSQYF
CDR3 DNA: TGTGCCAGCAGCTTAGTGGGTGACAGTCAGTACTTC

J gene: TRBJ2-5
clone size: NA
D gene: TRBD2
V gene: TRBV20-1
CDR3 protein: CSAREVRGLAVYETQYF
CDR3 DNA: TGCAGTGCTAGAGAGGTTCGGGGACTAGCGGTTTACGAGACCCAGTACTTC

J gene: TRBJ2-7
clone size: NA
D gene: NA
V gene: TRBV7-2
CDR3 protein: CASSLHPNSYEQYF
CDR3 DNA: TGTGCCAGCAGCTTACACCCAAACTCCTACGAGCAGTACTTC

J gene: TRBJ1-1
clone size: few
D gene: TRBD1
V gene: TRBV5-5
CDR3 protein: CASSLAAGGEAFF
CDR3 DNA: TGTGCCAGCAGCTTGGCGGCAGGGGGCGAAGCTTTCTTT

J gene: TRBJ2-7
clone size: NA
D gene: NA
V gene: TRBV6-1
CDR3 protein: CASSEALHEQYF
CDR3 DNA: TGTGCCAGCAGTGAAGCGCTTCACGAGCAGTACTTC

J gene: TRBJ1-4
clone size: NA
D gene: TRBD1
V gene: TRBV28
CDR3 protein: CASSKGDRAANEKLFF
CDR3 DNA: TGTGCCAGCAGTAAGGGGGACAGGGCGGCTAATGAAAAACTGTTTTTT

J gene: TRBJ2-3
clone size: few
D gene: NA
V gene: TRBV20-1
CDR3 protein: CSAPWPGTDTQYF
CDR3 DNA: TGCAGTGCTCCCTGGCCTGGCACAGATACGCAGTATTTT

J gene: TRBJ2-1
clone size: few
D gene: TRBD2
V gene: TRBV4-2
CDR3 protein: CASSQGRSGGLNEQFF
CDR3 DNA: TGTGCCAGCAGCCAAGGGAGGAGCGGGGGGCTCAATGAGCAGTTCTTC

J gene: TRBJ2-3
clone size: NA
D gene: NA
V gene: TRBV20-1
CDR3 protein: CSVPRNGYSTDTQYF
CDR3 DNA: TGCAGTGTCCCCCGCAATGGGTATAGCACAGATACGCAGTATTTT

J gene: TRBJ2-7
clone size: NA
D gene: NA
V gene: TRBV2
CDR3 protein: CASREPGPYNEQYF
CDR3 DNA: TGTGCCAGCAGGGAGCCGGGACCCTACAATGAGCAGTACTTC

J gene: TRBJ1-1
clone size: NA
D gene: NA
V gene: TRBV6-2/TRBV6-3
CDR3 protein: CASRRTGIGTEAFF
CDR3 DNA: TGTGCCAGCAGGAGAACAGGGATCGGAACTGAAGCTTTCTTT

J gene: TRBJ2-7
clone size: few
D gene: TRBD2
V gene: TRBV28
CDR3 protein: CASSLETSGTAEQYF
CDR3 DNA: TGTGCCAGCAGTTTAGAGACTAGCGGGACCGCCGAGCAGTACTTC

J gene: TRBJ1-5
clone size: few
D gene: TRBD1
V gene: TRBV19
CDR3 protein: CASSIGTGSGNQPQHF
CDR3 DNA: TGTGCCAGTAGTATAGGGACAGGGTCGGGCAATCAGCCCCAGCATTTT

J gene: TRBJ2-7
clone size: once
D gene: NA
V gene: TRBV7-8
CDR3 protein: CASSLNQGSSYNEQYF
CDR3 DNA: TGTGCCAGCAGCTTAAATCAGGGGAGCTCCTACAATGAGCAGTACTTC

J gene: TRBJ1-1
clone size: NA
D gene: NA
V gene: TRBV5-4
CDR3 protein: CASRMIDRLNTEAFF
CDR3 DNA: TGTGCCAGCAGAATGATTGACAGATTGAACACTGAAGCTTTCTTT

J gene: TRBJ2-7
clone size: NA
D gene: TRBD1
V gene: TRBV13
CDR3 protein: CASSSRLPSGTGRASGSYEQYF
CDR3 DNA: TGTGCCAGCAGCTCGCGACTACCTTCCGGGACAGGGAGGGCTAGCGGCTCCTACGAGCAGTACTTC

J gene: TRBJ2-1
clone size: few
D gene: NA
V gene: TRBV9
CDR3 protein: CASSVGGGSSRSYNEQFF
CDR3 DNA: TGTGCCAGCAGCGTAGGTGGTGGGTCCTCCCGCTCCTACAATGAGCAGTTCTTC

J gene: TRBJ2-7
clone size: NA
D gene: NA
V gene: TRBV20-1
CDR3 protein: CSARDGVDYEQYF
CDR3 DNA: TGCAGTGCTAGAGATGGGGTAGACTACGAGCAGTACTTC

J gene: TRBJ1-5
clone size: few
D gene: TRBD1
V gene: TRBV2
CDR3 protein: CASSVEGANQPQHF
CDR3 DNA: TGTGCCAGCAGTGTAGAGGGGGCAAATCAGCCCCAGCATTTT

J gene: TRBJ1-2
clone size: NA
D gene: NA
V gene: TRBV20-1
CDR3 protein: CSARDLSGGYTF
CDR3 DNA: TGCAGTGCTAGAGATCTTTCGGGTGGCTACACCTTC

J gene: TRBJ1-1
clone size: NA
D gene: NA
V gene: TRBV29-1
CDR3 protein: CSVDRGPATAEAFF
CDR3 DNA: TGCAGCGTTGACAGGGGACCCGCGACCGCTGAAGCTTTCTTT

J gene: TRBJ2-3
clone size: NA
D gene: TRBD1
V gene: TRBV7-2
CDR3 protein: CASSVNQGAFTDTQYF
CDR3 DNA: TGTGCCAGCAGCGTAAACCAGGGGGCTTTCACAGATACGCAGTATTTT

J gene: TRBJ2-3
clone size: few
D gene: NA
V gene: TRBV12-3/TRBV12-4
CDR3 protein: CASRGIRNTQYF
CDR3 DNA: TGTGCCAGCCGCGGGATCAGGAATACGCAGTATTTT

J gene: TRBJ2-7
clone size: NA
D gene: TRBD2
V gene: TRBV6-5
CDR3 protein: CASSYSYAGGFYEQYF
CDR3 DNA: TGTGCCAGCAGTTACTCTTACGCGGGAGGGTTCTACGAGCAGTACTTC

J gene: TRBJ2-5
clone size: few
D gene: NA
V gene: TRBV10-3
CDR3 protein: CAISKSVLLGNEQYF
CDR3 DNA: TGTGCCATTTCGAAATCGGTCCTCCTGGGGAATGAGCAGTACTTC

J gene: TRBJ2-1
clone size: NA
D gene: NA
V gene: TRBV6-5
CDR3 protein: CASSSQRAYNEQFF
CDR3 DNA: TGTGCCAGCAGTTCCCAGCGGGCCTACAATGAGCAGTTCTTC

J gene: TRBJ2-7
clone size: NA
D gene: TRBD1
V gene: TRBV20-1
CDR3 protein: CSAGQANSYNEQYF
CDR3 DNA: TGCAGTGCGGGACAGGCTAACTCCTACAATGAGCAGTACTTC

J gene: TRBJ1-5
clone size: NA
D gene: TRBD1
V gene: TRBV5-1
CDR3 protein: CASSLEPTGINQPQHF
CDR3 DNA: TGCGCCAGCAGCTTGGAACCGACAGGGATCAACCAGCCCCAGCATTTT

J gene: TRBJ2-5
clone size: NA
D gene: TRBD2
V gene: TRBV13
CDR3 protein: CASSLVRDYLKETQYF
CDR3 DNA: TGTGCCAGCAGCTTAGTCCGGGACTACCTTAAGGAGACCCAGTACTTC

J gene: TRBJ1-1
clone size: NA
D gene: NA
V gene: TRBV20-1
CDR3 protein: CSARDRGFWFNTEAFF
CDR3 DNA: TGCAGTGCTAGAGATAGGGGGTTCTGGTTTAACACTGAAGCTTTCTTT

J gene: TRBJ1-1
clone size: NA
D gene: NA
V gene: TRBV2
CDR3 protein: CASSPRVGGNTEAFF
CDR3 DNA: TGTGCCAGCAGCCCCCGGGTAGGGGGTAACACTGAAGCTTTCTTT

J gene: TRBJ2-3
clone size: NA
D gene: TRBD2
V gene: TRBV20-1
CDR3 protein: CSARGISGGSTDTQYF
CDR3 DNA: TGCAGTGCTAGGGGAATTAGCGGGGGGAGCACAGATACGCAGTATTTT

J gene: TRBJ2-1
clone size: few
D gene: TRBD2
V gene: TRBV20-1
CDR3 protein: CSASGTSGLNEQFF
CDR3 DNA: TGCAGTGCTAGCGGGACTAGCGGGTTGAATGAGCAGTTCTTC